This T cell receptor (beta chain) was recorded in a study of cytomegalovirus exposure and HLA in healthy donors. Study results and limitations: HLA-A and HLA-B allele assignments for most subjects were reportedly predicted accurately using TCR beta sequences. A few V segments could not be told apart, such as TRBV6-2 and TRBV6-3, and were left out. Per a later analysis, HLA-associated TCR beta chains showed more clonal expansion than other, equally common TCR beta chains.

V was pared by 3 bases and J by 4 bases, with 9 bases of the junction left unmatched. The CDR3 extends over 16 amino acids. Germline V gene data show CDR1 as MNHNS and CDR2 as SASEGT. Each donor's status was that of a healthy bone marrow donor. The study ran its PCR with 60 Vbeta and 13 Jbeta primers. The assay was immunoSEQ multiplex PCR, and TCRdb's table has in-frame clones only and misses some. The listing contains 50,000 or so clones. On this clone: The antigen is not known.

The sequenced sample was PBMCs. The clonotype comes from a man aged 35 to 55 in good health and CMV-seropositive. V usage is TRBV6-1 and J usage is TRBJ1-1; 9 nucleotides match TRBD1. The CDR3 loop is CASSDFTGGKGTEAFF. The CDR3 DNA is TGTGCCAGCAGTGATTTTACAGGGGGCAAAGGCACTGAAGCTTTCTTT.